One T cell receptor (beta chain) is described in this entry. The entry originates in a study of blood T cells in healthy people across ages. Germline CDR1 SGHTA, CDR2 FQGNSA. This CDR3 has 14 amino acids. Trimming took 6 bases from V and 0 from J, leaving 12 bases between them. A J-beta primer mix and a sample-barcoded 5' primer were used in a second PCR of about 7 to 12 cycles. TCRdb reprocessed the 5' RACE reads via MiXCR and lists one record per CDR3 protein. The data contain fewer than 900,000 distinct CDR3 sequences, about 34% of them singletons. This TCR derives from a man younger than 35 in good health. Material: blood. The chain carries TRBV7-2 and TRBJ2-7; D ambiguous. This chain's CDR3 is CASSARRSSYEQYF. The CDR3 bases are TGTGCCAGCAGTGCCCGTCGAAGCTCCTACGAGCAGTACTTC.